What follows are 22 T cell receptor beta chains derived from one specimen sequenced in a study of vaccination and CD4 T cells after COVID-19. No cognate antigen is known for these TCRs. Researchers used the Oncomine TCR Beta short-read assay to sequence DNA from cultured CD4+ T cells. TCRdb re-analysed the PCR reads in MiXCR, keeping a single row per CDR3 protein. Here the sample spans some 10,000 distinct CDR3 sequences, 32% being singletons. Described treatment: approximately nine-day PBMC culture with coronavirus spike peptide pools or control peptides (ViraFEST assay). This specimen consisted of CD4+ T cells from blood, cultured in vitro, obtained after SARS-CoV-2 vaccination. Receptors originate from a human donor who had recovered from COVID-19.

By share of the sample, this clonotype is medium-sized (0.01 to 0.1%). The chain joins TRBV29-1 to TRBJ1-2, with 7 positions matching TRBD1. Germline trimming cut 0 bases from V and 4 bases from J; bases unmatched to any gene: 5. CDR1 is SQVTM and CDR2 is ANQGSEA in the germline V gene. The CDR3 contains 14 residues. CDR3 loop: CSVEDPRGPYGYTF. The CDR3 region has the DNA TGCAGCGTTGAAGATCCTAGGGGGCCCTATGGCTACACCTTC.

This clonotype was seen more than once but under ten times. The chain couples TRBV6-1 to TRBJ2-5, with 12 bases identical to TRBD1. Germline V gene lookup returns CDR1 MNHNS and CDR2 SASEGT. Trimming at V came to 5 bases and at J to 5 bases, leaving 9 bases not matched to a gene. The CDR3 spans 16 residues. CDR3: CASSPSGTGGRETQYF. The CDR3 DNA follows: TGTGCCAGCAGTCCCTCCGGGACAGGGGGCCGGGAGACCCAGTACTTC.

The chain combines TRBV28 with TRBJ1-2; 11 bases map to TRBD1. The junction had 7 bases not matched to a gene; V was cut back by 4 bases and J by 3 bases. The CDR3 runs to 16 residues. CDR1 MDHEN and CDR2 SYDVKM come from the germline V gene. The CDR3 nucleotides read TGTGCCAGCAGTTACACTCCGGGACAGGGGGACTATGGCTACACCTTC. Translation gives CASSYTPGQGDYGYTF.

The chain uses TRBV6-2 or TRBV6-3 and TRBJ2-7, with D possibly being TRBD1 (5 bases). Germline CDR1 is MNHEY and CDR2 is SVGEGT. This CDR3 comprises 15 residues. Between the trimmed V and J ends, which lost 1 base and 1 base, there was a span of 11 bases. As DNA, the CDR3 is TGTGCCAGCAGTTACTTCATTCAGGGATCCTACGAGCAGTACTTC. Translating it yields CASSYFIQGSYEQYF.

The chain employs TRBV7-2 and TRBJ2-7, with 14 bases matching TRBD2. The CDR3 contains 17 residues. The germline CDR1 and CDR2 sequences are SGHTA and FQGNSA. V was pared by 0 bases and J by 7 bases, with 8 bases of the junction left unmatched. CDR3 nucleotides: TGTGCCAGCAGCTTAGCTGTGGGACTAGCGGGAGCATGGGAGCAGTACTTC. The encoded protein is CASSLAVGLAGAWEQYF.

V gene TRBV6-1 combines with J gene TRBJ2-4, with 7 bases fitting TRBD1. Trimming took 6 bases from V and 3 from J; bases not matched to a gene: 8. This CDR3 has 15 amino acids. Germline V lookup: CDR1 MNHNS, CDR2 SASEGT. The CDR3 is CASREGAQDKNIQYF. The DNA for the CDR3 is TGTGCCAGCAGAGAGGGGGCGCAGGACAAAAACATTCAGTACTTC.

This clonotype was counted only a few times. The V call is TRBV6-5, the J call TRBJ2-7, with 9 bases that match TRBD1. Trimming removed 0 bases from V and 5 bases from J; junction bases left unmatched: 5. This CDR3 is 15 amino acids long. Germline CDR1 MNHEY, CDR2 SVGAGI. CDR3 sequence (DNA): TGTGCCAGCAGTTACTCTAACAGGGGGCGCGACGAGCAGTACTTC. Residues: CASSYSNRGRDEQYF.

J is TRBJ2-6 and V is TRBV11-2; D is unresolved. This CDR3 region has 17 residues. Trimming removed 5 bases from V and 4 bases from J, with 18 bases in between. The germline V gene has CDR1 SGHAT and CDR2 FQNNGV. The CDR3 DNA reads as TGTGCCAGCAGCCCTCGGCTGGAGTTTTCGGGGGCCAACGTCCTGACTTTC. This gives the protein CASSPRLEFSGANVLTF.

This clonotype has a handful of counts. DNA of the CDR3: TGTGCCAGCAGCTTATTTTCTAGGCGCAGCTCCTACGAGCAGTACTTC. It specifies CASSLFSRRSSYEQYF. The chain employs TRBV11-2 and TRBJ2-7; D is ambiguous. Germline assignment: CDR1 SGHAT and CDR2 FQNNGV. Between the trimmed V and J ends, which lost 2 bases and 0 bases, there was a span of 14 bases. This CDR3 is built from 16 residues.

The CDR3 region is CASRPGQVEGYTF. For the CDR3, the DNA is TGTGCCAGCAGACCCGGACAGGTAGAGGGCTACACCTTC. The chain has TRBV6-1 and TRBJ1-2, with 7 bases aligning to TRBD1. CDR1 MNHNS and CDR2 SASEGT come from the germline V gene. The CDR3 is 13 amino acids. The J segment lost 8 bases and the V segment lost 6 bases, leaving 9 bases of the junction unmatched.

With respect to this clonotype: The missing conserved phenylalanine or tryptophan at the end of this CDR3 makes a read error likely. The gene calls are TRBV6-1 and TRBJ1-6; D is possibly TRBD1 (6 bases). Germline V gene lookup returns CDR1 MNHNS and CDR2 SASEGT. Trimming shortened V by 7 bases and J by 8 bases, and 6 bases separated the two germline ends. The CDR3 runs to 11 residues. This chain's CDR3 is CASKGDSPLHS. The DNA of the CDR3 is TGTGCCAGCAAGGGGGATTCACCCCTCCACTCT.

A word on this clonotype: A single base separates this from a much larger clone, so it may be a read error. This rearrangement joins TRBV20-1 to TRBJ2-5, with D maybe TRBD2 (6 bases). The CDR3 contains 14 residues. From germline, CDR1 is DFQATT and CDR2 SNEGSKA (reference sequence). Deletions cut 4 bases from V and 4 bases from J, with 16 bases between. CDR3 amino acids: CSATQGGGRETQYF. The CDR3 DNA reads TGCAGTGCTACGCAAGGAGGAGGGCGAGAGACCCAGTACTTC.

The J gene is TRBJ1-2, the V gene TRBV24-1; TRBD1 aligns across 10 bases. The CDR3 has 15 amino acids. Per germline, CDR1 KGHDR and CDR2 SFDVKD. The J segment lost 7 bases and the V segment lost 7 bases, leaving 11 bases of the junction unmatched. This CDR3 reads CATRETGGAEGGYTF. The CDR3 DNA reads as TGTGCCACCAGAGAGACAGGGGGCGCGGAAGGTGGCTACACCTTC.

This chain links TRBV12-3 or TRBV12-4 with TRBJ1-1; tentative D call: TRBD1 (5 bases). The CDR3 sequence is 17 residues long. Deletions cut 7 bases from V and 1 base from J, with 22 bases between. The CDR3 loop reads CASTKSGTRTPNTEAFF. The CDR3 bases are TGTGCCAGCACCAAATCCGGGACGCGAACTCCGAACACTGAAGCTTTCTTT.

This chain connects TRBV4-2 to TRBJ2-1; D is unresolved. In germline, CDR1 is LGHNA, CDR2 YNFKEQ. V was cut by 0 bases and J by 0 bases, with 9 bases left in between. The CDR3 has 16 residues. The CDR3 loop is CASSQDRSSSYNEQFF. In DNA form, the CDR3 reads TGTGCCAGCAGCCAAGATCGTTCCAGCTCCTACAATGAGCAGTTCTTC.

The rearrangement joins TRBV21-1 to TRBJ2-7; the table's D call, TRBD2, has no DNA check behind it. TRBV21-1 is annotated as a pseudogene. The CDR3 has 16 residues. The CDR3 DNA reads as TGTGCCAGCAGCAAAACTAGCGGGAGGCCCTCCTACGAGCAGTACTTC. It translates to CASSKTSGRPSYEQYF.

The rearrangement uses TRBV7-2 and TRBJ2-2; D may correspond to TRBD1 or TRBD2 (5 bases each). The CDR3 consists of 15 residues. The germline gives CDR1 SGHTA, CDR2 FQGNSA. V lost 2 bases to trimming and J lost 5 bases, with 12 bases between them. Here the CDR3 reads CASSLRRGETGELFF. As DNA, the CDR3 is TGTGCCAGCAGCTTACGGAGAGGGGAGACCGGGGAGCTGTTTTTT.

This chain joins TRBV7-8 and TRBJ2-7; D is uncertain. Germline CDR1 and CDR2: SGHVS and FQNEAQ. The V end was cut by 3 bases, the J end by 1 base, with 7 bases between. The CDR3 length is 13 residues. The CDR3 DNA follows: TGTGCCAGCAGCTTCGCTAGTTCCTACGAGCAGTACTTC. This encodes CASSFASSYEQYF.

The V and J genes are TRBV12-3 or TRBV12-4 and TRBJ2-3, with D maybe TRBD2 (6 bases). Trimming removed 6 bases at V and 1 base at J, with 14 bases between. This CDR3 comprises 15 residues. DNA for the CDR3: TGTGCCAGCAGAGGTGGGCTAGCGCGCACAGATACGCAGTATTTT. Residues: CASRGGLARTDTQYF.

The rearrangement links TRBV28 to TRBJ1-3; the D is unclear. Germline assignment: CDR1 MDHEN and CDR2 SYDVKM. CDR3 length: 12 residues. The V end lost 4 bases, the J end lost 2 bases, and 3 bases lay between the germline ends. This chain's CDR3 is CASSSPGNTIYF. In nucleotides, the CDR3 is TGTGCCAGCAGTTCCCCTGGAAACACCATATATTTT.

CDR3 sequence: CASSRDRFETQYF. The CDR3 DNA reads as TGTGCCAGCAGTCGAGACAGATTTGAGACCCAGTACTTC. The chain couples TRBV6-1 to TRBJ2-5, with D perhaps matching TRBD1 (5 bases). The CDR3 is 13 residues long. V lost 5 bases to trimming and J lost 5 bases, with 12 bases between them. Per the germline V gene, CDR1 is MNHNS and CDR2 is SASEGT.

This clonotype appeared a few times. This sequence joins TRBV20-1 and TRBJ2-7, with TRBD2 identical over 9 bases. Unmatched junction bases numbered 8, after V lost 5 bases and J lost 3 bases. The CDR3 extends over 14 amino acids. Germline CDR1 reads DFQATT; CDR2 reads SNEGSKA (reference sequence). This CDR3 is CSAVDSSGVYEQYF. CDR3 nucleotide sequence: TGCAGTGCTGTTGACTCTAGCGGGGTCTACGAGCAGTACTTC.